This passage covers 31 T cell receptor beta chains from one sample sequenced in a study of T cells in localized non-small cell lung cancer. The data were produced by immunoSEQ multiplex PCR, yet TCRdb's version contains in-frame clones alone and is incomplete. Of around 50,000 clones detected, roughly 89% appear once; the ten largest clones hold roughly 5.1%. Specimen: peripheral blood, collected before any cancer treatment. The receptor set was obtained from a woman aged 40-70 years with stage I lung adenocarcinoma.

This CDR3 reads CAWSADRGTGFNSPLHF. CDR3 in DNA: TGTGCCTGGAGTGCTGACCGTGGGACAGGCTTTAATTCACCCCTCCACTTT. The gene calls are TRBV30 and TRBJ1-6; 8 positions agree with TRBD1. With V trimmed by 1 base and J by 6 bases, 11 bases remained unmatched. The CDR3 sequence is 17 residues long. Per germline, CDR1 GTSNPN and CDR2 SVGIG (reference sequence).

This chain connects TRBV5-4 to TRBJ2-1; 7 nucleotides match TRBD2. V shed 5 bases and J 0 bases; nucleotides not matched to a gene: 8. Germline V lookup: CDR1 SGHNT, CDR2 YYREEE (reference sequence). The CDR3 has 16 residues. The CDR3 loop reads CASRKWDYSSYNEQFF. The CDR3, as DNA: TGTGCCAGCAGAAAGTGGGACTATAGCTCCTACAATGAGCAGTTCTTC.

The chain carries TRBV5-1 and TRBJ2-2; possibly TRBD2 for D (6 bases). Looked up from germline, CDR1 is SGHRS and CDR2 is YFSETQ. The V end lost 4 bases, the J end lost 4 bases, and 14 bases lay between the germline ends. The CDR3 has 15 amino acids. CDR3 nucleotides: TGCGCCAGCAGCACCCAGGGAGGTGGCACCGGGGAGCTGTTTTTT. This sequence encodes CASSTQGGGTGELFF.

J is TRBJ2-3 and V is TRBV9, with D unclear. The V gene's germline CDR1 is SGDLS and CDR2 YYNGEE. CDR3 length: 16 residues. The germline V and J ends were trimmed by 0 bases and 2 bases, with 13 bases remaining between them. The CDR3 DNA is TGTGCCAGCAGCGTAGACGGACGGCTAATCACAGATACGCAGTATTTT. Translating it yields CASSVDGRLITDTQYF.

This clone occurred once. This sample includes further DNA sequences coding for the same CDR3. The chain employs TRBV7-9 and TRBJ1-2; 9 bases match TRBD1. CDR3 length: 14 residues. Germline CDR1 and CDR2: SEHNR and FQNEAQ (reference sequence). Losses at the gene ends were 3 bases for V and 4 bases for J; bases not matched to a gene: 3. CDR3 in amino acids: CASSFPGQGYGYTF. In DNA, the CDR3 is TGTGCCAGCAGCTTTCCGGGACAGGGCTATGGCTACACCTTC. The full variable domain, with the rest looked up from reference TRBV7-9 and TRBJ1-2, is DTGVSQNPRHKITKRGQNVTFRCDPISEHNRLYWYRQTLGQGPEFLTYFQNEAQLEKSRLLSDRFSAERPKGSFSTLEIQRTEQGDSAMYLCASSFPGQGYGYTFGSGTRLTVV.

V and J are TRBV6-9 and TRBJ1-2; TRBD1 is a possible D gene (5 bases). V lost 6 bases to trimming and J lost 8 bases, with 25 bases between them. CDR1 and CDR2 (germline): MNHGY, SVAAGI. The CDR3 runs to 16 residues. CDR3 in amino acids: CASSLRWPGTLEGYTF. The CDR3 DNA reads TGTGCCAGCAGCCTCAGATGGCCAGGGACCCTGGAAGGCTACACCTTC.

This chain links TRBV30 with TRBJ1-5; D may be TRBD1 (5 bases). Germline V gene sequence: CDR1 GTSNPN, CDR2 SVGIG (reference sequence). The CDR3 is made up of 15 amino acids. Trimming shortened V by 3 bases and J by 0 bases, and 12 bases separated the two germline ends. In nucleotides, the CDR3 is TGTGCCTGGAGCGTGGGACCGGTTAGCAATCAGCCCCAGCATTTT. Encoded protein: CAWSVGPVSNQPQHF. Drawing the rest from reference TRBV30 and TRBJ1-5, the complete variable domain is SQTIHQWPATLVQPVGSPLSLECTVEGTSNPNLYWYRQAAGRGLQLLFYSVGIGQISSEVPQNLSASRPQDRQFILSSKKLLLSDSGFYLCAWSVGPVSNQPQHFGDGTRLSIL.

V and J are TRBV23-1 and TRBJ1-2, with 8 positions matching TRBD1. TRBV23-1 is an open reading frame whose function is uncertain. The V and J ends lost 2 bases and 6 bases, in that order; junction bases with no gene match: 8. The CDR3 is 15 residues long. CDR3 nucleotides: TGCGCCAGCAGTCAACCAGGACAGGGAGGTGATGGCTACACCTTC. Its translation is CASSQPGQGGDGYTF.

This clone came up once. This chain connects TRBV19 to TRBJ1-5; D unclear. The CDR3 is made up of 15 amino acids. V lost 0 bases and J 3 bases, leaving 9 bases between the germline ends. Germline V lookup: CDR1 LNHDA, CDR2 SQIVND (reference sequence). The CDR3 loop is CASSIDDAINQPQHF. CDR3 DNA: TGTGCCAGTAGTATAGATGATGCCATCAATCAGCCCCAGCATTTT.

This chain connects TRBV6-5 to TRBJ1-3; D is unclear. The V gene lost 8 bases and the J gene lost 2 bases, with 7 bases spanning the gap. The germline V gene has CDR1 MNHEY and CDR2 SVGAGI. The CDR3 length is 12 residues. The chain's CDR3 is CASATTGNTIYF. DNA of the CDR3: TGTGCCAGCGCGACCACTGGAAACACCATATATTTT.

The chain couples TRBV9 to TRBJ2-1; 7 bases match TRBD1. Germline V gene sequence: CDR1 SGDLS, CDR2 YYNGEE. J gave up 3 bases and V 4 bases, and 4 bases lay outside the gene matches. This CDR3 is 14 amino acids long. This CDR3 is CASSRQGDYNEQFF. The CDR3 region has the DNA TGTGCCAGCAGCCGCCAGGGGGACTACAATGAGCAGTTCTTC.

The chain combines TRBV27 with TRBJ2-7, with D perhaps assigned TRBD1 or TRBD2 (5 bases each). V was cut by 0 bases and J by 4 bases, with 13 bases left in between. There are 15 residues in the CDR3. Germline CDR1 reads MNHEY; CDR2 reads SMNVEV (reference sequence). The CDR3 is CASSLSARGYYEQYF. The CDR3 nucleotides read TGTGCCAGCAGTTTATCGGCCCGGGGCTATTACGAGCAGTACTTC.

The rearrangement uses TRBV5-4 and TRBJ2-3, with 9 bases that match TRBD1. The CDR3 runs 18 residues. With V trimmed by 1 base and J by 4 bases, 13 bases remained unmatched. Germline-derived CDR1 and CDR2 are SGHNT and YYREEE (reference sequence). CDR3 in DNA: TGTGCCAGCAGCTTGAGGTCCCTCCGGGACAGGGTATCAGATACGCAGTATTTT. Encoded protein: CASSLRSLRDRVSDTQYF.

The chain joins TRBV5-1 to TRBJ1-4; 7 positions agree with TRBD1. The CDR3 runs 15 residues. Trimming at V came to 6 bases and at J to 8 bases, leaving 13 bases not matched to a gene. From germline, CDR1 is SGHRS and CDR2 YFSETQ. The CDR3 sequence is CASTWGTVSPEKLFF. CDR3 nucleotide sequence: TGCGCCAGCACATGGGGGACAGTTAGCCCGGAAAAACTGTTTTTT.

The DNA for the CDR3 is TGTGCCAGCAGCCGAGCGGGGGAGGTCGCAGATACGCAGTATTTT. Its translation: CASSRAGEVADTQYF. The chain is built from TRBV4-2 and TRBJ2-3; TRBD2 agrees at 8 bases. The CDR3 spans 15 residues. V lost 4 bases to trimming and J lost 4 bases; unmatched junction nucleotides: 7. Germline CDR1 reads LGHNA; CDR2 reads YNFKEQ.

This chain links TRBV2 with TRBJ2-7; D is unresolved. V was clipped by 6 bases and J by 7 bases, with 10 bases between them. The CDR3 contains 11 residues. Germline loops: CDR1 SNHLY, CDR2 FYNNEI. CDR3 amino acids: CASRLQWEQYF. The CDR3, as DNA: TGTGCCAGCAGGCTACAGTGGGAGCAGTACTTC.

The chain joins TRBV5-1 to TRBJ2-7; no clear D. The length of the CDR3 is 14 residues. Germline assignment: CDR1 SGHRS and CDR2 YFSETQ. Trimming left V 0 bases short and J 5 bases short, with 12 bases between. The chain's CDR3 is CASSLEGKLHEQYF. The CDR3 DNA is TGCGCCAGCAGCTTGGAAGGGAAACTACACGAGCAGTACTTC.

The CDR3 is CASSLQELYEQYF. CDR3 in DNA: TGCGCCAGCAGCTTGCAGGAATTGTACGAGCAGTACTTC. The chain is built from TRBV5-1 and TRBJ2-7; no firm D call. This CDR3 spans 13 amino acids. The ends were cut back, 1 base at V and 4 bases at J, with 9 bases in the middle. Germline CDR1 is SGHRS and CDR2 is YFSETQ.

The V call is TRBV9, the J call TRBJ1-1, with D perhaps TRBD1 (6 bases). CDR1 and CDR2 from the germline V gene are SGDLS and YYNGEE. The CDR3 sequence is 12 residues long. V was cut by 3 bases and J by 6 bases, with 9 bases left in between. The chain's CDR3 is CASSAQGPEAFF. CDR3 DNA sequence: TGTGCCAGCAGCGCACAGGGCCCTGAAGCTTTCTTT.

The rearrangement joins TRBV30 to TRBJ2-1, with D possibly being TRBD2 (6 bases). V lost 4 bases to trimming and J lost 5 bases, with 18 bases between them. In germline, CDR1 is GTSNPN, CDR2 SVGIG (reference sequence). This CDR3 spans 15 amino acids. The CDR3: CAWNLPGLSNNEQFF. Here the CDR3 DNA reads TGTGCCTGGAACCTACCGGGACTCTCTAACAATGAGCAGTTCTTC. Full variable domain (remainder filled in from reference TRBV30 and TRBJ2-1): SQTIHQWPATLVQPVGSPLSLECTVEGTSNPNLYWYRQAAGRGLQLLFYSVGIGQISSEVPQNLSASRPQDRQFILSSKKLLLSDSGFYLCAWNLPGLSNNEQFFGPGTRLTVL.

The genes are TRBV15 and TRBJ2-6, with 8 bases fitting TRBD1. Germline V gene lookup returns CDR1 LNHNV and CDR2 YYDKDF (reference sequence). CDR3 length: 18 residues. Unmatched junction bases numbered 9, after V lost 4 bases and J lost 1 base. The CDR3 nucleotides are TGTGCCACCAGCACCCCCGGACAGGGCTCGTCTGGGGCCAACGTCCTGACTTTC. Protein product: CATSTPGQGSSGANVLTF.

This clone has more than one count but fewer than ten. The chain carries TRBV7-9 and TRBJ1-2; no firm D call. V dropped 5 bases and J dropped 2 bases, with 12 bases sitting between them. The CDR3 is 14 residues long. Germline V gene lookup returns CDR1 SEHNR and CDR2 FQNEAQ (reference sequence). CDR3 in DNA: TGTGCCAGCAGCACCGAACAGAAGAACTATGGCTACACCTTC. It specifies CASSTEQKNYGYTF.

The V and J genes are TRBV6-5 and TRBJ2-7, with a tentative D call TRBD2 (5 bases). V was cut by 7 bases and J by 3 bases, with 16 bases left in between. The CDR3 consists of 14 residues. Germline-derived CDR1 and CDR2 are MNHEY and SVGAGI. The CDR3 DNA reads TGTGCCAGCAAGGTCGGGGAAAACTACTACGAGCAGTACTTC. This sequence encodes CASKVGENYYEQYF.

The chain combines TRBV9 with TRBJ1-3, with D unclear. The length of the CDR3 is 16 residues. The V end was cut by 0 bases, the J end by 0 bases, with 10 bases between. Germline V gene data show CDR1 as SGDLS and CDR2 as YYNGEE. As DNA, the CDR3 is TGTGCCAGCAGCGTAGATATGGGTTTCTCTGGAAACACCATATATTTT. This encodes CASSVDMGFSGNTIYF.

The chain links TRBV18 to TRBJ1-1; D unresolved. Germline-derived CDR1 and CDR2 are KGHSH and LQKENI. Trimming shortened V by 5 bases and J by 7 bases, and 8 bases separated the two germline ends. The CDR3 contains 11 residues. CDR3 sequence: CASSELGEAFF. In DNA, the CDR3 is TGTGCCAGCTCAGAGTTGGGTGAAGCTTTCTTT.

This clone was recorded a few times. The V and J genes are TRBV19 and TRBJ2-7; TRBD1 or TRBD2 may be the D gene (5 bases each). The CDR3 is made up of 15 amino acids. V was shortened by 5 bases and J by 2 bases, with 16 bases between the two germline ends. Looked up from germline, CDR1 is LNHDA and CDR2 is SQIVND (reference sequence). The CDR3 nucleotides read TGTGCCAGTAGTTTGAGATGGGACGGAGCCTACGAGCAGTACTTC. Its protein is CASSLRWDGAYEQYF.

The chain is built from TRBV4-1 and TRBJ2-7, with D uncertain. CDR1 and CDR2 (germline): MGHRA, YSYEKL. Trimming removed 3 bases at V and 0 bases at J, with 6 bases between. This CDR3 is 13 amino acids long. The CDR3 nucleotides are TGCGCCAGCAGCCACGGAGTCTCCTACGAGCAGTACTTC. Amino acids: CASSHGVSYEQYF.

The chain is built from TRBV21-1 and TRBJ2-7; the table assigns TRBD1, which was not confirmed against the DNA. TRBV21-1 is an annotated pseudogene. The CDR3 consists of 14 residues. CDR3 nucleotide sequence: TGTGCCAGCAGCAAACAGGACAGGGACCACGAGCAGTACTTC. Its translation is CASSKQDRDHEQYF.

As DNA, the CDR3 is TGTGCCGGGGGCTGGACAGCCTACGAGCAGTACTTC. Translating it yields CAGGWTAYEQYF. The chain recombines TRBV6-1 with TRBJ2-7, with D possibly being TRBD1 (6 bases). This CDR3 has 12 amino acids. The V end lost 11 bases, the J end lost 2 bases, and 13 bases lay between the germline ends. Germline lookup yields CDR1 MNHNS and CDR2 SASEGT.

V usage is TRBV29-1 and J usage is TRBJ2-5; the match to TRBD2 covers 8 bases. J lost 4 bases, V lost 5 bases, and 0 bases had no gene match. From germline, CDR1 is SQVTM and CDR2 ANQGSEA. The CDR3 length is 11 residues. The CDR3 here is CSVREGETQYF. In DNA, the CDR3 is TGCAGCGTTCGGGAGGGAGAGACCCAGTACTTC. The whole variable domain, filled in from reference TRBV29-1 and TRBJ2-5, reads SAVISQKPSRDICQRGTSLTIQCQVDSQVTMMFWYRQQPGQSLTLIATANQGSEATYESGFVIDKFPISRPNLTFSTLTVSNMSPEDSSIYLCSVREGETQYFGPGTRLLVL.

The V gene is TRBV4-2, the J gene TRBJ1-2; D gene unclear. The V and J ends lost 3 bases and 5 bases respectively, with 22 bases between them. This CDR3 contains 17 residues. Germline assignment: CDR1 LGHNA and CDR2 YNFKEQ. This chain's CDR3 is CASSQGNPGGGIYGYTF. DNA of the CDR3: TGTGCCAGCAGCCAGGGTAACCCTGGTGGAGGGATATATGGCTACACCTTC.